This is a list of T cell receptor beta chains from one sample in a study of CD4 T cell repertoires in COVID-19. Repertoires were generated with immunoSEQ multiplex PCR, while TCRdb's copy carries only in-frame clones and drops some. The sample lists under 8,500 clones, under 90% occurring once. The sample here was effector memory CD4+ T cells from blood, taken before the COVID-19 pandemic. All receptors come from a human donor who had COVID-19. Each CDR3 is given with its conserved first and last residue. D genes are given only for firm matches. Size tells how often a clone was seen (once, few, many) or the class of an expanded clone, and some rows leave it out.

j_call | clone_size | v_call | d_call | cdr3_aa | cdr3_nt
TRBJ1-5 | few | TRBV6-5 | NA | CASQQGTNQPQHF | TGTGCCAGCCAACAGGGTACGAATCAGCCCCAGCATTTT
TRBJ2-3 | NA | TRBV19 | TRBD2 | CASMERGGADTQYF | TGTGCCAGTATGGAGCGGGGGGGGGCAGATACGCAGTATTTT
TRBJ2-1 | NA | TRBV18 | TRBD1 | CASSPRDRSLSVEQFF | TGTGCCAGCTCACCGAGGGACAGGTCACTCAGCGTTGAGCAGTTCTTC
TRBJ2-7 | NA | TRBV25-1 | NA | CASSASGYSSYEQYF | TGTGCCAGCAGTGCTTCCGGTTATAGCTCCTACGAGCAGTACTTC
TRBJ2-3 | NA | TRBV10-1 | NA | CASSEAAVPSTDTQYF | TGCGCCAGCAGTGAAGCGGCAGTCCCAAGCACAGATACGCAGTATTTT
TRBJ2-2 | once | TRBV29-1 | NA | CSAGDRTTGELFF | TGCAGCGCCGGTGACAGAACTACCGGGGAGCTGTTTTTT
TRBJ2-5 | NA | TRBV7-6 | TRBD2 | CASSNRLAGVETQYF | TGTGCCAGCAGCAACAGACTAGCGGGAGTAGAGACCCAGTACTTC
TRBJ2-1 | once | TRBV18 | TRBD2 | CASSPPAREVEQFF | TGTGCCAGCTCACCGCCCGCGCGGGAGGTTGAGCAGTTCTTC
TRBJ1-1 | NA | TRBV11-2 | TRBD1 | CASSLGQGSTEAFF | TGTGCCAGCAGTCTCGGACAGGGGAGCACTGAAGCTTTCTTT
TRBJ1-3 | few | TRBV2 | NA | CASSPEIGNTIYF | TGTGCCAGCAGCCCGGAGATTGGAAACACCATATATTTT
TRBJ1-4 | NA | TRBV5-4 | NA | CASSLEPGDEKLFF | TGTGCCAGCAGCTTGGAACCCGGGGATGAAAAACTGTTTTTT
TRBJ2-3 | once | TRBV7-7 | TRBD2 | CASSWGGGQYF | TGTGCCAGCAGCTGGGGGGGAGGGCAGTATTTT
TRBJ2-3 | NA | TRBV5-1 | TRBD2 | CASSLGHAGGPDTQYF | TGCGCCAGCAGCTTGGGGCATGCGGGAGGGCCAGATACGCAGTATTTT
TRBJ2-1 | NA | TRBV6-5 | TRBD2 | CASTNPGLAYNEQFF | TGTGCCAGCACCAACCCGGGACTAGCCTACAATGAGCAGTTCTTC
TRBJ2-1 | once | TRBV14 | NA | CASSQVGGSSYNEQFF | TGTGCCAGCAGCCAGGTGGGGGGAAGCTCCTACAATGAGCAGTTCTTC
TRBJ2-7 | NA | TRBV11-2 | TRBD2 | CASSLGRGSSYEQYF | TGTGCCAGCAGTCTAGGGCGGGGGTCATCCTACGAGCAGTACTTC
TRBJ1-1 | NA | TRBV19 | NA | CASSRDTVNTEAFF | TGTGCCAGTAGTAGAGACACGGTGAACACTGAAGCTTTCTTT
TRBJ2-3 | NA | TRBV5-4 | NA | CASSFGGSDTQYF | TGTGCCAGCAGCTTCGGAGGGTCCGATACGCAGTATTTT
TRBJ2-7 | once | TRBV18 | NA | CASSPRHLSSYEQYF | TGTGCCAGCTCACCTAGACATCTTAGCTCCTACGAGCAGTACTTC
TRBJ1-1 | NA | TRBV10-2 | NA | CASSQGPTEAFF | TGCGCCAGCAGTCAGGGTCCCACTGAAGCTTTCTTT
TRBJ2-2 | once | TRBV2 | TRBD2 | CASSERGANTGELFF | TGTGCCAGCAGCGAGCGGGGGGCCAACACCGGGGAGCTGTTTTTT
TRBJ2-5 | once | TRBV5-1 | TRBD2 | CASSLASGQETQYF | TGCGCCAGCAGCTTGGCTAGCGGACAAGAGACCCAGTACTTC
TRBJ2-7 | NA | TRBV5-1 | TRBD2 | CASSFVGGEEQYF | TGCGCCAGCAGCTTCGTGGGGGGGGAAGAGCAGTACTTC
TRBJ2-1 | NA | TRBV14 | NA | CASSPLGKGFSYNEQFF | TGTGCCAGCAGCCCCCTCGGGAAGGGCTTCTCCTACAATGAGCAGTTCTTC
TRBJ1-3 | NA | TRBV28 | NA | CASSLLGGTGNTIYF | TGTGCCAGCAGCCTTTTAGGGGGTACCGGAAACACCATATATTTT
TRBJ2-7 | once | TRBV19 | NA | CASSPLDSFYEQYF | TGTGCCAGTAGTCCTCTAGACAGCTTCTACGAGCAGTACTTC
TRBJ1-4 | NA | TRBV5-1 | NA | CASSLANSNEKLFF | TGCGCCAGCAGCTTGGCTAACTCTAATGAAAAACTGTTTTTT
TRBJ1-2 | NA | TRBV15 | NA | CATSRVGARDNYGYTF | TGTGCCACCAGCAGAGTGGGGGCAAGGGATAACTATGGCTACACCTTC
TRBJ1-6 | NA | TRBV6-6 | NA | CASRAGALDNSPLHF | TGTGCCAGCAGGGCAGGGGCCTTAGATAATTCACCCCTCCACTTT
TRBJ2-3 | NA | TRBV9 | NA | CASSVNWQDTQYF | TGTGCCAGCAGCGTAAATTGGCAGGATACGCAGTATTTT
TRBJ2-3 | once | TRBV6-1 | TRBD1 | CASHTIQGADTQYF | TGTGCCAGCCATACTATACAGGGGGCAGATACGCAGTATTTT
TRBJ2-5 | NA | TRBV28 | TRBD1 | CASSPDSPGQGWETQYF | TGTGCCAGCAGCCCCGACAGTCCGGGACAGGGTTGGGAGACCCAGTACTTC
TRBJ1-4 | medium-sized | TRBV6-6 | TRBD1 | CASSYLGQGAEKLFF | TGTGCCAGCAGTTATCTTGGGCAGGGGGCTGAAAAACTGTTTTTT
TRBJ2-7 | NA | TRBV27 | TRBD2 | CASRLAGEGEQYF | TGTGCCAGTCGACTAGCGGGAGAGGGCGAGCAGTACTTC
TRBJ2-3 | NA | TRBV10-3 | TRBD2 | CAISKTSGSSTDTQYF | TGTGCCATCAGCAAGACTAGCGGGAGTAGCACAGATACGCAGTATTTT
TRBJ2-3 | NA | TRBV5-1 | TRBD2 | CASSSSGRPDTQYF | TGCGCCAGCAGCTCTAGCGGGCGCCCAGATACGCAGTATTTT
TRBJ2-7 | few | TRBV7-8 | TRBD2 | CASSLLAGGSYEQYF | TGTGCCAGCAGCTTACTAGCGGGGGGCTCCTACGAGCAGTACTTC
TRBJ1-2 | NA | TRBV6-5 | NA | CASSFPRTGGLWGYTF | TGTGCCAGCAGTTTCCCCCGGACGGGAGGTCTTTGGGGCTACACCTTC
TRBJ1-6 | NA | TRBV19 | TRBD1 | CATGYRGRDSPLHF | TGTGCCACCGGGTACAGGGGACGGGATTCACCCCTCCACTTT
TRBJ1-1 | NA | TRBV25-1 | NA | CASSHHTGRPTFNEAFF | TGTGCCAGCAGTCATCACACAGGGCGACCTACCTTTAATGAAGCTTTCTTT
TRBJ2-1 | NA | TRBV6-5 | TRBD2 | CASGSGGPSGHEQFF | TGTGCCAGCGGGAGCGGGGGGCCATCTGGGCATGAGCAGTTCTTC
TRBJ2-3 | medium-sized | TRBV11-3 | NA | CASSSSADTIIDTQYF | TGTGCCAGCAGCTCTTCAGCTGACACCATTATCGATACGCAGTATTTT
TRBJ2-7 | NA | TRBV4-1 | TRBD1 | CASSQVDRGREQYF | TGCGCCAGCAGCCAGGTGGACAGGGGTCGGGAGCAGTACTTC
TRBJ2-5 | NA | TRBV6-7 | NA | CASSYSIRDGETQYF | TGTGCCAGCAGTTACTCGATCAGGGATGGGGAGACCCAGTACTTC
TRBJ1-1 | large | TRBV6-1 | NA | CASSEARRTEAFF | TGTGCCAGCAGTGAAGCCAGGAGGACTGAAGCTTTCTTT
TRBJ2-1 | medium-sized | TRBV11-2 | TRBD2 | CASSLGTRNEQFF | TGTGCCAGCAGCTTAGGGACTAGAAATGAGCAGTTCTTC
TRBJ2-1 | NA | TRBV7-8 | NA | CASSIRQYNEQFF | TGTGCCAGCAGCATTAGACAGTACAATGAGCAGTTCTTC
TRBJ2-6 | NA | TRBV5-6 | NA | CASSWGPELGPGANVLTF | TGTGCCAGCAGCTGGGGGCCAGAGCTGGGGCCTGGGGCCAACGTCCTGACTTTC
TRBJ2-6 | NA | TRBV11-1 | TRBD1 | CASRRTGTGASGANVLTF | TGTGCCAGCAGGAGGACCGGGACAGGGGCCTCTGGGGCCAACGTCCTGACTTTC
TRBJ1-2 | NA | TRBV15 | NA | CATSSRGGVYGYTF | TGTGCCACCAGCAGTCGGGGTGGGGTTTATGGCTACACCTTC
TRBJ2-2 | NA | TRBV5-4 | NA | CASSVQGWAGELFF | TGTGCCAGCAGCGTGCAGGGTTGGGCCGGGGAGCTGTTTTTT
TRBJ2-7 | NA | TRBV19 | NA | CASSINGPTYSYEQYF | TGTGCCAGTAGTATCAATGGGCCCACCTACTCCTACGAGCAGTACTTC
TRBJ2-1 | few | TRBV5-5 | TRBD2 | CASSLELAGGPLGNEQFF | TGTGCCAGCAGCTTGGAACTAGCGGGGGGACCCCTAGGCAATGAGCAGTTCTTC
TRBJ2-7 | NA | TRBV6-5 | NA | CASTLGGSSYEQYF | TGTGCCAGCACCCTAGGCGGAAGCTCCTACGAGCAGTACTTC
TRBJ1-1 | NA | TRBV7-9 | NA | CASTLSEGGTEAFF | TGTGCCAGCACCTTGAGTGAAGGGGGCACTGAAGCTTTCTTT
TRBJ2-1 | once | TRBV27 | NA | CASSFRGGYNEQFF | TGTGCCAGCAGTTTTCGAGGTGGCTACAATGAGCAGTTCTTC
TRBJ2-3 | NA | TRBV6-1 | TRBD1 | CASSRTGPSTDTQYF | TGTGCCAGCAGCCGGACAGGGCCGAGCACAGATACGCAGTATTTT
TRBJ2-1 | few | TRBV19 | TRBD2 | CASSDKLGGARNEQFF | TGTGCCAGTAGTGACAAACTCGGGGGGGCCCGCAATGAGCAGTTCTTC